The rows below give T cell receptor beta chains drawn from one sample of a study of T cell changes during pregnancy in multiple sclerosis. Produced via immunoSEQ multiplex PCR; TCRdb's table is partial and in-frame only. The data contain 100,000 or so clones, 94% of them singletons. The sequences come from peripheral blood, collected before pregnancy. These receptors were taken from a female donor with multiple sclerosis, enrolled in a pregnancy study. Each CDR3 is given with its conserved first and last residue. The order of the fields is clone size, V gene, J gene, CDR3 length, D gene, CDR3 protein, CDR3 DNA. D genes are given only for firm matches. Only part of the rows carry a size: once, few, many, or a class if the clone is expanded.

.	TRBV7-9	TRBJ1-2	15	.	CASSLPRGPPYGYTF	TGTGCCAGCAGCTTACCACGGGGTCCCCCCTATGGCTACACCTTC
.	TRBV9	TRBJ2-7	14	.	CASSVRDRPYEQYF	TGTGCCAGCAGCGTTAGAGACAGACCCTACGAGCAGTACTTC
.	TRBV5-1	TRBJ2-5	13	.	CASSLVLQETQYF	TGCGCCAGCAGCTTGGTTCTCCAAGAGACCCAGTACTTC
.	TRBV4-1	TRBJ2-7	14	.	CASSQPSRSYEQYF	TGCGCCAGCAGCCAACCCTCGAGATCCTACGAGCAGTACTTC
.	TRBV9	TRBJ2-5	14	TRBD2	CASSVGTSMETQYF	TGTGCCAGCAGCGTGGGGACTAGCATGGAGACCCAGTACTTC
.	TRBV19	TRBJ2-5	13	.	CASSITVVETQYF	TGTGCCAGTAGTATTACAGTTGTGGAGACCCAGTACTTC
.	TRBV2	TRBJ1-3	15	TRBD1	CASSKGTGIGNTIYF	TGTGCCAGCAGTAAGGGGACAGGGATTGGAAACACCATATATTTT
.	TRBV5-1	TRBJ2-7	16	TRBD2	CASSTGLAVFSYEQYF	TGCGCCAGCAGCACGGGACTAGCGGTATTCTCCTACGAGCAGTACTTC
.	TRBV30	TRBJ2-7	14	TRBD2	CAWSLGLATYEQYF	TGTGCCTGGAGCCTAGGACTAGCTACCTACGAGCAGTACTTC
.	TRBV2	TRBJ2-1	19	TRBD2	CASSDLVLAGGPAYNEQFF	TGTGCCAGCAGTGATCTTGTCCTAGCGGGAGGCCCCGCCTACAATGAGCAGTTCTTC
once	TRBV4-1	TRBJ1-4	17	TRBD1	CASSQTAGQGKYEKLFF	TGCGCCAGCAGCCAGACCGCGGGACAGGGGAAATATGAAAAACTGTTTTTT
few	TRBV21-1	TRBJ2-4	17	.	CASSKGGQELAKNIQYF	TGTGCCAGCAGCAAAGGAGGACAGGAACTAGCCAAAAACATTCAGTACTTC
.	TRBV4-1	TRBJ1-1	15	TRBD1	CASSLRQGRTAEAFF	TGCGCCAGCAGCCTTAGACAGGGGAGGACCGCTGAAGCTTTCTTT
.	TRBV6-6	TRBJ2-3	16	TRBD2	CASSYGAGGPTDTQYF	TGTGCCAGCAGTTACGGGGCGGGAGGGCCCACAGATACGCAGTATTTT
.	TRBV7-9	TRBJ1-1	15	.	CASTQRGGGDTEAFF	TGTGCCAGCACCCAGCGGGGGGGTGGGGACACTGAAGCTTTCTTT
once	TRBV7-9	TRBJ2-1	15	TRBD2	CASSLRAGGANEQFF	TGTGCCAGCAGCTTACGGGCGGGAGGAGCCAATGAGCAGTTCTTC
.	TRBV29-1	TRBJ1-2	13	TRBD1	CSVEQGAGWVYTF	TGCAGCGTTGAACAGGGGGCGGGTTGGGTCTACACCTTC
.	TRBV11-2	TRBJ2-7	12	.	CASSLVLDEQYF	TGTGCCAGCAGCTTAGTCCTTGACGAGCAGTACTTC
.	TRBV5-5	TRBJ1-2	13	.	CASSLTEPYGYTF	TGTGCCAGCAGCTTGACAGAGCCCTATGGCTACACCTTC
.	TRBV7-2	TRBJ1-1	14	.	CASSPPRVATEAFF	TGTGCCAGCAGCCCCCCCAGGGTTGCAACTGAAGCTTTCTTT
.	TRBV19	TRBJ2-4	17	TRBD2	CASSRSRERLAENIQYF	TGTGCCAGTAGTAGGAGTCGGGAGCGACTAGCGGAAAACATTCAGTACTTC
.	TRBV10-3	TRBJ1-2	16	TRBD1	CAISELPGTANYGYTF	TGTGCCATCAGTGAACTACCCGGGACAGCTAACTATGGCTACACCTTC
few	TRBV25-1	TRBJ2-7	13	.	CASSDSTYYEQYF	TGTGCCAGCAGTGATAGTACCTACTACGAGCAGTACTTC